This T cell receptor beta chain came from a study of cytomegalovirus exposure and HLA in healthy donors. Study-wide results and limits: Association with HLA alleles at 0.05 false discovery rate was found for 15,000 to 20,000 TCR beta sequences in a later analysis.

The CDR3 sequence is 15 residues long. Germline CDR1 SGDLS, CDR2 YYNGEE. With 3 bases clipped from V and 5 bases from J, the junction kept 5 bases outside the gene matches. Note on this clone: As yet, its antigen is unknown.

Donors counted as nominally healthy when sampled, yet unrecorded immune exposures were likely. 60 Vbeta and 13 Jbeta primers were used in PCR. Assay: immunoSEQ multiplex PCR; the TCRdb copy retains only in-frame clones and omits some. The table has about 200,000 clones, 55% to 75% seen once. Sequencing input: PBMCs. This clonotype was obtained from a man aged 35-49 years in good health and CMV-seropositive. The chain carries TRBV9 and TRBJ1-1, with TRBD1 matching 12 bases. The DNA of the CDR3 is TGTGCCAGCAGCGCCGGGACAGGGGGCTTTACTGAAGCTTTCTTT. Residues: CASSAGTGGFTEAFF. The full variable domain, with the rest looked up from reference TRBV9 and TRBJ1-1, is DSGVTQTPKHLITATGQRVTLRCSPRSGDLSVYWYQQSLDQGLQFLIQYYNGEERAKGNILERFSAQQFPDLHSELNLSSLELGDSALYFCASSAGTGGFTEAFFGQGTRLTVV.